This TCR beta chain was sequenced in a study of read filtering for tumor transcriptome and immune sequencing. Relative to its sample, this clonotype is medium-sized. The CDR3 length is 18 residues. V lost 2 bases and J lost 5, with 22 bases in between. CDR1 is LGHDT, CDR2 YNNKEL, per germline (reference sequence). The library was built from approximately 400 ng RNA with molecular barcoded adaptors for alpha/delta and beta/gamma chains. One entry per CDR3 protein, called by TCRdb with MiXCR from the reads. The sample lists tens of thousands of distinct CDR3 sequences; about 15% were seen once. This chain uses TRBV3-1 with TRBJ2-1, with D tentatively TRBD1 or TRBD2 (6 bases each). Sequencing was performed on a population of CD138-negative cells sorted from bone marrow. This TCR was recovered from a donor at least 40 years old with multiple myeloma. The CDR3 here is CASSQTPEGGQLHNEQFF. The CDR3 DNA reads as TGTGCCAGCAGCCAAACCCCCGAGGGGGGCCAATTGCACAATGAGCAGTTCTTC.